Listed below are T cell receptor beta chains from one sample, sequenced in a study of shared clonotypes between healthy human individuals. The assay was immunoSEQ multiplex PCR, and TCRdb's table has in-frame clones only and misses some. The table includes more than 2,000,000 clones, more than 80% detected once. The material sequenced was naive CD4+ T cells from PBMCs. Source of these receptors: a man between 18 and 29 years old in good health. Some clones in this sample may be carry-over from other donors' samples. Both conserved end residues are part of each CDR3. A D gene is named only where the DNA matches it firmly. Size is stated for part of the rows, as once, few or many counts, or as a class when the clone is expanded.

d_call: .
clone_size: .
j_call: TRBJ2-1
v_call: TRBV28
cdr3_nt: TGTGCCAGCAGTTCCTTGGCGGGCAAAAGAGGGAATGAGCAGTTCTTC
cdr3_aa: CASSSLAGKRGNEQFF

d_call: .
clone_size: .
j_call: TRBJ1-5
v_call: TRBV18
cdr3_nt: TGTGCCAGCTCACCGGTGGCGGGGGGCGGTCAGCCCCAGCATTTT
cdr3_aa: CASSPVAGGGQPQHF

d_call: .
clone_size: .
j_call: TRBJ1-1
v_call: TRBV5-5
cdr3_nt: TGTGCCAGCAGCGGAGGGGTGACTGAAGCTTTCTTT
cdr3_aa: CASSGGVTEAFF

d_call: .
clone_size: .
j_call: TRBJ2-2
v_call: TRBV18
cdr3_nt: TGTGCCAGCTCACCGCTGAACACCGGGGAGCTGTTTTTT
cdr3_aa: CASSPLNTGELFF

d_call: .
clone_size: .
j_call: TRBJ1-1
v_call: TRBV18
cdr3_nt: TGTGCCAGCTCACCCAGCTCCCCTGGCAAACAAGCTTTCTTT
cdr3_aa: CASSPSSPGKQAFF

d_call: TRBD2
clone_size: .
j_call: TRBJ2-5
v_call: TRBV29-1
cdr3_nt: TGCAGCGTTGAGCCGCGGCTAGCGGGCCTCCAAGAGACCCAGTACTTC
cdr3_aa: CSVEPRLAGLQETQYF

d_call: .
clone_size: .
j_call: TRBJ1-5
v_call: TRBV5-1
cdr3_nt: TGCGCCAGCAGCTTAACAGGGACGGGACAGCCCCAGCATTTT
cdr3_aa: CASSLTGTGQPQHF

d_call: TRBD2
clone_size: .
j_call: TRBJ2-3
v_call: TRBV5-8
cdr3_nt: TGTGCCAGCTATCGGGGGGGACCGAGCACAGATACGCAGTATTTT
cdr3_aa: CASYRGGPSTDTQYF

d_call: TRBD1
clone_size: .
j_call: TRBJ2-7
v_call: TRBV9
cdr3_nt: TGTGCCAGCAGCGCCGGGACAGGAAGTCGGGAGCAGTACTTC
cdr3_aa: CASSAGTGSREQYF

d_call: .
clone_size: .
j_call: TRBJ2-5
v_call: TRBV7-7
cdr3_nt: TGTGCCAGCAGAGATCAAGAGACCCAGTACTTC
cdr3_aa: CASRDQETQYF

d_call: .
clone_size: .
j_call: TRBJ1-2
v_call: TRBV28
cdr3_nt: TGTGCCAGCAGCCCCGGGGTATGGACTTATGGCTACACCTTC
cdr3_aa: CASSPGVWTYGYTF

d_call: .
clone_size: .
j_call: TRBJ1-4
v_call: TRBV30
cdr3_nt: TGTGCCTGGAGTGTTGGGGGGCAGGCTAATGAAAAACTGTTTTTT
cdr3_aa: CAWSVGGQANEKLFF

d_call: .
clone_size: .
j_call: TRBJ2-3
v_call: TRBV11-2
cdr3_nt: TGTGCCAGCAGCTTAACCTTAGGCGCAGATACGCAGTATTTT
cdr3_aa: CASSLTLGADTQYF

d_call: .
clone_size: .
j_call: TRBJ1-1
v_call: TRBV5-1
cdr3_nt: TGCGCCAGCAGCTTGCCTGGAACTGAAGCTTTCTTT
cdr3_aa: CASSLPGTEAFF

d_call: .
clone_size: .
j_call: TRBJ1-1
v_call: TRBV2
cdr3_nt: TGTGCCAGCACTCCTCAACCTTCTCCTGAAGCTTTCTTT
cdr3_aa: CASTPQPSPEAFF

d_call: .
clone_size: .
j_call: TRBJ1-1
v_call: TRBV18
cdr3_nt: TGTGCCAGCTCACGGAGTAATCAGGGTCTCACTGAAGCTTTCTTT
cdr3_aa: CASSRSNQGLTEAFF

d_call: .
clone_size: .
j_call: TRBJ1-1
v_call: TRBV18
cdr3_nt: TGTGCCAGCTCGGGTTGGCGGGGGAACACTGAAGCTTTCTTT
cdr3_aa: CASSGWRGNTEAFF

d_call: .
clone_size: .
j_call: TRBJ1-2
v_call: TRBV29-1
cdr3_nt: TGCAGCGCGGGAGGAGCTAGCTATGGCTACACCTTC
cdr3_aa: CSAGGASYGYTF

d_call: .
clone_size: .
j_call: TRBJ2-3
v_call: TRBV4-3
cdr3_nt: TGCGCCAGCAGCCGGTCAGCAAGCACAGATACGCAGTATTTT
cdr3_aa: CASSRSASTDTQYF

d_call: .
clone_size: .
j_call: TRBJ2-2
v_call: TRBV5-5
cdr3_nt: TGTGCCAGCAGCTTGACAGGCGAGGCCACCGGGGAGCTGTTTTTT
cdr3_aa: CASSLTGEATGELFF

d_call: TRBD2
clone_size: .
j_call: TRBJ2-6
v_call: TRBV5-1
cdr3_nt: TGCGCCAGCAGCTCCCATCTAGCGGGAGGAACTTCTGGGGCCAACGTCCTGACTTTC
cdr3_aa: CASSSHLAGGTSGANVLTF

d_call: .
clone_size: .
j_call: TRBJ1-1
v_call: TRBV7-8
cdr3_nt: TGTGCCAGCAGCTTAGAGGGCAGGAGGAACACTGAAGCTTTCTTT
cdr3_aa: CASSLEGRRNTEAFF

d_call: .
clone_size: .
j_call: TRBJ2-2
v_call: TRBV7-6
cdr3_nt: TGTGCCAGCAGCGACGGGTCGAACACCGGGGAGCTGTTTTTT
cdr3_aa: CASSDGSNTGELFF

d_call: .
clone_size: few
j_call: TRBJ1-4
v_call: TRBV19
cdr3_nt: TGTGCCAGTAGTTCGACCGGGGCCGTCAGTTGGGAAAAACTGTTTTTT
cdr3_aa: CASSSTGAVSWEKLFF

d_call: TRBD2
clone_size: .
j_call: TRBJ2-7
v_call: TRBV4-1
cdr3_nt: TGCGCCAGCAGCCAAGGTCCTCTAGCGGGAGCCGAGCAGTACTTC
cdr3_aa: CASSQGPLAGAEQYF

d_call: .
clone_size: .
j_call: TRBJ2-5
v_call: TRBV6-6
cdr3_nt: TGTGCCAGCAGTACCAGGGAGGAGACCCAGTACTTC
cdr3_aa: CASSTREETQYF

d_call: .
clone_size: .
j_call: TRBJ1-2
v_call: TRBV20-1
cdr3_nt: TGCAGTGCCTCTGGGATGGGCTACACCTTC
cdr3_aa: CSASGMGYTF

d_call: .
clone_size: .
j_call: TRBJ2-3
v_call: TRBV30
cdr3_nt: TGTGCCTGGAGCCCCCGCACAGATACGCAGTATTTT
cdr3_aa: CAWSPRTDTQYF

d_call: .
clone_size: .
j_call: TRBJ1-3
v_call: TRBV4-3
cdr3_nt: TGCGCCAGCAGCCAAGACTACAGGGTAGTCTCTGGAAACACCATATATTTT
cdr3_aa: CASSQDYRVVSGNTIYF

d_call: .
clone_size: .
j_call: TRBJ1-5
v_call: TRBV7-9
cdr3_nt: TGTGCCAGCAGCCCACCCGGGGGACAAGATCAGCCCCAGCATTTT
cdr3_aa: CASSPPGGQDQPQHF

d_call: TRBD2
clone_size: .
j_call: TRBJ2-2
v_call: TRBV4-2
cdr3_nt: TGTGCCAGCAGCCGGGGGAGCGGGAGTGAAACCGGGGAGCTGTTTTTT
cdr3_aa: CASSRGSGSETGELFF

d_call: .
clone_size: once
j_call: TRBJ1-3
v_call: TRBV28
cdr3_nt: TGTGCCAGCAGTTTATACAGGATGGGAAACACCATATATTTT
cdr3_aa: CASSLYRMGNTIYF

d_call: .
clone_size: .
j_call: TRBJ1-4
v_call: TRBV2
cdr3_nt: TGTGCCAGCAACCAGGGAGGGCTAGAGGAAAAACTGTTTTTT
cdr3_aa: CASNQGGLEEKLFF

d_call: TRBD1
clone_size: .
j_call: TRBJ2-2
v_call: TRBV5-5
cdr3_nt: TGTGCCAGCAGCTTGTCAACAGGGGGCGCCGGGGAGCTGTTTTTT
cdr3_aa: CASSLSTGGAGELFF

d_call: .
clone_size: once
j_call: TRBJ1-3
v_call: TRBV29-1
cdr3_nt: TGCAGCGTTGTAACTGGAAACACCATATATTTT
cdr3_aa: CSVVTGNTIYF

d_call: TRBD2
clone_size: .
j_call: TRBJ2-3
v_call: TRBV4-3
cdr3_nt: TGCGCCAGCAGCAAACTAGCGGGAGGGGCAGATACGCAGTATTTT
cdr3_aa: CASSKLAGGADTQYF

d_call: TRBD1
clone_size: .
j_call: TRBJ1-3
v_call: TRBV18
cdr3_nt: TGTGCCAGCTCACCTAGGGACAGGTCCTCTGGAAACACCATATATTTT
cdr3_aa: CASSPRDRSSGNTIYF

d_call: .
clone_size: .
j_call: TRBJ1-4
v_call: TRBV27
cdr3_nt: TGTGCCAGCAGTTTTAGGCAGAAAGAAAAACTGTTTTTT
cdr3_aa: CASSFRQKEKLFF

d_call: .
clone_size: .
j_call: TRBJ2-7
v_call: TRBV5-1
cdr3_nt: TGCGCCAGCAGCTTGGTGTCCGCTGGGGGGTACGAGCAGTACTTC
cdr3_aa: CASSLVSAGGYEQYF

d_call: .
clone_size: .
j_call: TRBJ1-2
v_call: TRBV29-1
cdr3_nt: TGCAGCGTTCTACACCGGGGAGGGGTCAACTATGGCTACACCTTC
cdr3_aa: CSVLHRGGVNYGYTF

d_call: .
clone_size: once
j_call: TRBJ2-7
v_call: TRBV6-6
cdr3_nt: TGTGCCAGCAGGGAGAGGGCCGAGGAAGGGTACGAGCAGTACTTC
cdr3_aa: CASRERAEEGYEQYF

d_call: .
clone_size: .
j_call: TRBJ1-1
v_call: TRBV4-2
cdr3_nt: TGTGCCAGCAGCCAAGAAGGGAGGCGGGAAGCTTTCTTT
cdr3_aa: CASSQEGRREAFF

d_call: TRBD1
clone_size: .
j_call: TRBJ1-2
v_call: TRBV27
cdr3_nt: TGTGCCAGCAGCCAACAGGGGGCAGGTGGCTACACCTTC
cdr3_aa: CASSQQGAGGYTF

d_call: TRBD1
clone_size: .
j_call: TRBJ1-1
v_call: TRBV30
cdr3_nt: TGTGCCTGGAGTGCATACAGGGGGGGGATGAACACTGAAGCTTTCTTT
cdr3_aa: CAWSAYRGGMNTEAFF

d_call: TRBD2
clone_size: .
j_call: TRBJ2-1
v_call: TRBV30
cdr3_nt: TGTGCCTGGAACCGAGGACTAGCGGGAGGAAGCGATGAGCAGTTCTTC
cdr3_aa: CAWNRGLAGGSDEQFF

d_call: .
clone_size: once
j_call: TRBJ1-2
v_call: TRBV11-2
cdr3_nt: TGTGCCAGCAGCTTAGCCAGGACAGTAAACTATGGCTACACCTTC
cdr3_aa: CASSLARTVNYGYTF

d_call: .
clone_size: once
j_call: TRBJ2-2
v_call: TRBV11-2
cdr3_nt: TGTGCCAGCAGCTTATTATGGGGGGCGGACACCGGGGAGCTGTTTTTT
cdr3_aa: CASSLLWGADTGELFF

d_call: .
clone_size: .
j_call: TRBJ2-7
v_call: TRBV28
cdr3_nt: TGTGCCAGCAGTCCCCTGACCCAGGGTAGGCCCTACGAGCAGTACTTC
cdr3_aa: CASSPLTQGRPYEQYF

d_call: TRBD2
clone_size: .
j_call: TRBJ2-7
v_call: TRBV5-1
cdr3_nt: TGCGCCAGCAGCGTGGGACTAGCGGGAGAGCTCTCCTACGAGCAGTACTTC
cdr3_aa: CASSVGLAGELSYEQYF

d_call: TRBD2
clone_size: .
j_call: TRBJ2-1
v_call: TRBV5-1
cdr3_nt: TGCGCCAGCACGGGGGGAACTAGCGGATACAATGAGCAGTTCTTC
cdr3_aa: CASTGGTSGYNEQFF

d_call: TRBD1
clone_size: .
j_call: TRBJ1-2
v_call: TRBV2
cdr3_nt: TGTGCCAGCAGTCTGACAGGGTCCTATGGCTACACCTTC
cdr3_aa: CASSLTGSYGYTF

d_call: TRBD1
clone_size: .
j_call: TRBJ2-3
v_call: TRBV28
cdr3_nt: TGTGCCAGCAGCCAACGACAGGGATTTTTCACAGATACGCAGTATTTT
cdr3_aa: CASSQRQGFFTDTQYF

d_call: TRBD1
clone_size: .
j_call: TRBJ1-4
v_call: TRBV2
cdr3_nt: TGTGCCAGCAGTGGGACAGGTGCAACTAATGAAAAACTGTTTTTT
cdr3_aa: CASSGTGATNEKLFF

d_call: .
clone_size: .
j_call: TRBJ2-3
v_call: TRBV15
cdr3_nt: TGTGCCACCAGCAGAGAGAATACGCAGTATTTT
cdr3_aa: CATSRENTQYF

d_call: .
clone_size: .
j_call: TRBJ2-4
v_call: TRBV6-5
cdr3_nt: TGTGCCAGCAGTTACGAGGGAATGATTCAGTACTTC
cdr3_aa: CASSYEGMIQYF

d_call: .
clone_size: .
j_call: TRBJ2-2
v_call: TRBV9
cdr3_nt: TGTGCCAGCAGCGTAGGTACCAGACCGTGGACCGGGGAGCTGTTTTTT
cdr3_aa: CASSVGTRPWTGELFF

d_call: TRBD1
clone_size: .
j_call: TRBJ1-2
v_call: TRBV6-5
cdr3_nt: TGTGCCAGCAGTTACCGGGACAGGGGCTATGGCTACACCTTC
cdr3_aa: CASSYRDRGYGYTF